The present TCR beta chain was sequenced within a study of T cells in Graves' hyperthyroidism and ophthalmopathy. Graves' hyperthyroidism qualified as stable when ophthalmopathy did not progress within 18 months. Uncontrolled infection, other autoimmune disease, pregnancy or lactation led to exclusion. There are many counts of this clonotype. In germline, CDR1 is SNHLY, CDR2 FYNNEI. The CDR3 length is 14 residues. The V segment lost 8 bases and the J segment 5 bases; nucleotides outside the gene matches: 7. Amplified TCR beta CDR3 regions came from RNA transcripts. The study used the HTBI primer set for a first-round RT-PCR of the TCR CDR3. TCRdb processed the multiplex PCR reads anew with MiXCR; each CDR3 protein has one entry. Among about 380,000 distinct CDR3 sequences, approximately 15% were seen once, and the ten largest hold more than 9.5%.

This TCR was recovered from a woman aged 55-69 years with Graves' hyperthyroidism. The rearrangement links TRBV2 to TRBJ2-5, with 11 bases lining up with TRBD2. Sequencing was done on a sample of blood. CDR3 in amino acids: CASRETSGTETQYF. In nucleotides, the CDR3 is TGTGCCAGCCGAGAGACTAGCGGGACGGAGACCCAGTACTTC.